The following is a T cell receptor beta chain sequence with its context. The entry originates in a study of blood T cell repertoires in COVID-19. Study-level background: Sites in the United States, Italy and Spain provided acute and convalescent COVID-19 samples. PBMCs, B-cell-depleted T cells, or T cells provided the cDNA or gDNA that made up the material.

Trimming cost V 2 bases and J 4 bases; bases outside gene matches: 6. The CDR3 contains 15 residues. The germline gives CDR1 PRHDT, CDR2 FYEKMQ (reference sequence). Per the study methods: Reference gene primer amplification gave estimated nucleated cell counts. The method was immunoSEQ multiplex PCR; TCRdb's version includes in-frame clones alone and lacks a portion of them. V and J calls plus clone size are reproduced from that table; the DNA served to infer D and trimming. Of about 480,000 clones in the sample, approximately 90% were seen once. Material: peripheral blood. The source is a young woman with acute or convalescent COVID-19. V is TRBV13 and J is TRBJ2-5; 8 nucleotides agree with TRBD1. The CDR3 region has the DNA TGTGCCAGCAGCTTATCGACAGGGGCCTCAGAGACCCAGTACTTC. Encoded protein: CASSLSTGASETQYF. Combining the CDR3 with reference TRBV13 and TRBJ2-5 gives the whole variable domain AAGVIQSPRHLIKEKRETATLKCYPIPRHDTVYWYQQGPGQDPQFLISFYEKMQSDKGSIPDRFSAQQFSDYHSELNMSSLELGDSALYFCASSLSTGASETQYFGPGTRLLVL.